The present entry profiles one T cell receptor (beta chain) with its context. This sample includes further DNA sequences coding for the same CDR3. The sample belongs to a study of shared clonotypes between healthy human individuals. Deep-level settings were used for running the assay. The method was immunoSEQ multiplex PCR; TCRdb's version includes in-frame clones alone and lacks a portion of them. Of hundreds of thousands of clones in the sample, around two thirds were seen once. Sequences were obtained from memory CD4+ T cells sorted from blood. Regarding subset: CD45RA-negative fraction. The TCR sequence derives from a woman in her 30s in good health.

The CDR3 region has the DNA TGTGCCAGCAGTTCTAGCGGGAGCTACGAGCAGTACTTC. Translated, it gives CASSSSGSYEQYF. The chain uses TRBV7-9 and TRBJ2-7, with 10 bases that match TRBD2. Germline V CDR1 and CDR2: SEHNR, FQNEAQ (reference sequence). CDR3 length: 13 amino acids. V shed 6 bases, J shed 3 bases, and the junction held 2 bases outside the gene matches.